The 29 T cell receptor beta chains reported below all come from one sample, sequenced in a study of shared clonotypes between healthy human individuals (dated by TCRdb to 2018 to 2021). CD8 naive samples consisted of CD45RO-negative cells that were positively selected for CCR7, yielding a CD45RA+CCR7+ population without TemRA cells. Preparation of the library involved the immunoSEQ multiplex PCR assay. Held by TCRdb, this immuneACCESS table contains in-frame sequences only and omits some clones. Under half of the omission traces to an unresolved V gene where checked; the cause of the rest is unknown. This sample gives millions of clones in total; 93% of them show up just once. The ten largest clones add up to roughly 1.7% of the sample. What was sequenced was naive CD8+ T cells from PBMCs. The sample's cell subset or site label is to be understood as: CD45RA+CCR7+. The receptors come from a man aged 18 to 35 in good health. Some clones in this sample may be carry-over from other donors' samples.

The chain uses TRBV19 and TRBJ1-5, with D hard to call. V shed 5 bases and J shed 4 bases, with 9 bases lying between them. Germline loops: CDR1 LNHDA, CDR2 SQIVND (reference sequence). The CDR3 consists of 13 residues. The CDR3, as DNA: TGTGCCAGTAGTGACCAGAGGAATCAGCCCCAGCATTTT. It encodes CASSDQRNQPQHF.

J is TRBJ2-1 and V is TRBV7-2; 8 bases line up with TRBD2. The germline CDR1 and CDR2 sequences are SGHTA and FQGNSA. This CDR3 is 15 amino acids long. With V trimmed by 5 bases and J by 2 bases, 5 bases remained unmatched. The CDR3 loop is CASSLGLVPYNEQFF. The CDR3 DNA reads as TGTGCCAGCAGCCTGGGACTAGTTCCCTACAATGAGCAGTTCTTC.

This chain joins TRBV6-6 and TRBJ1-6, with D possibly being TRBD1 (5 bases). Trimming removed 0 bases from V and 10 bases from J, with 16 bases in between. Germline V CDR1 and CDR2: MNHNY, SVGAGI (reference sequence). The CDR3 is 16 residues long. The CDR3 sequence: CASSYSVQGRGSPLHF. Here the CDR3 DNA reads TGTGCCAGCAGTTACTCGGTTCAGGGAAGAGGATCACCCCTCCACTTT.

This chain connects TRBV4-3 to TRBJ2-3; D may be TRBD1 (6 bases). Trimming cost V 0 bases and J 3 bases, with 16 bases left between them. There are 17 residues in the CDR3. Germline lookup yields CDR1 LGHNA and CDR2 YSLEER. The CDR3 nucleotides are TGCGCCAGCAGCCAAGATCCAGGGGCGATCTGGACAGATACGCAGTATTTT. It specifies CASSQDPGAIWTDTQYF.

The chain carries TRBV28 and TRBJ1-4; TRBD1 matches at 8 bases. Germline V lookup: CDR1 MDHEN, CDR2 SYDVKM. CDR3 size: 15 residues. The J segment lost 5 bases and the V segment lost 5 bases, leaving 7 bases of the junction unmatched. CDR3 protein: CASSTRTGWNEKLFF. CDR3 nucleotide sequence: TGTGCCAGCAGTACCAGGACAGGGTGGAATGAAAAACTGTTTTTT.

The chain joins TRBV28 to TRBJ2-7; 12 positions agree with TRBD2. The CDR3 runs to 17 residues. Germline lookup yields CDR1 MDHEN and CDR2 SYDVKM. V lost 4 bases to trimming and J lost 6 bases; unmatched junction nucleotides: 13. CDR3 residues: CASSWSSGRARLSEQYF. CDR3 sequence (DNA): TGTGCCAGCAGTTGGTCTAGCGGGAGGGCCCGGCTCTCCGAGCAGTACTTC.

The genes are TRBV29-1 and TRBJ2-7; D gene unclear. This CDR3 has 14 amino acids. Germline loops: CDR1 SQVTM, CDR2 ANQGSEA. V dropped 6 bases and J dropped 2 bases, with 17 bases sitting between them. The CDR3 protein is CSVRGVDLPYEQYF. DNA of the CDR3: TGCAGCGTCCGTGGGGTGGACCTGCCCTACGAGCAGTACTTC.

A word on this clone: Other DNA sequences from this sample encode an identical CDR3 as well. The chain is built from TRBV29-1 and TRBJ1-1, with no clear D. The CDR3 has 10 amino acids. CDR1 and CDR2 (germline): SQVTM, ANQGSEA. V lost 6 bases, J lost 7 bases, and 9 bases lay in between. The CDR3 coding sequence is TGCAGCGTCCCGGGCGTTGAAGCTTTCTTT. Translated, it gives CSVPGVEAFF.

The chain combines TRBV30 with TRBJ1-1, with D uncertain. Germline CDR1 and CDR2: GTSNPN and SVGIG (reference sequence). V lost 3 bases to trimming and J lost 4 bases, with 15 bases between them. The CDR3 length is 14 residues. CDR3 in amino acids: CAWSQPAGGTEAFF. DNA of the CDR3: TGTGCCTGGAGCCAGCCGGCAGGAGGCACTGAAGCTTTCTTT.

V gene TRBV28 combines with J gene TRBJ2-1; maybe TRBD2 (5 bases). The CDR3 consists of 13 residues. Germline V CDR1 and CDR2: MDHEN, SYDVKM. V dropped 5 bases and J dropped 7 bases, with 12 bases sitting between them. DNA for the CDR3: TGTGCCAGCAGTAACCGGGGTTCAAATGAGCAGTTCTTC. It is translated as CASSNRGSNEQFF.

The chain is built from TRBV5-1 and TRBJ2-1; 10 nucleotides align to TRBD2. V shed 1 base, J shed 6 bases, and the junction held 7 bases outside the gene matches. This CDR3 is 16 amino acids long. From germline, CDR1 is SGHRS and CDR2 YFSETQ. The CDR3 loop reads CASSLRPGLAINEQFF. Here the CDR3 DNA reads TGCGCCAGCAGCTTGAGGCCGGGACTAGCGATCAATGAGCAGTTCTTC.

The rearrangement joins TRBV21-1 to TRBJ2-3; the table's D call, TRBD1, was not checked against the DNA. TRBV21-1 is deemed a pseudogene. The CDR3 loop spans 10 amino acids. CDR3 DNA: TGTGCCAGCAGCGGCATAAGGGGCTATTTT. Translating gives CASSGIRGYF.

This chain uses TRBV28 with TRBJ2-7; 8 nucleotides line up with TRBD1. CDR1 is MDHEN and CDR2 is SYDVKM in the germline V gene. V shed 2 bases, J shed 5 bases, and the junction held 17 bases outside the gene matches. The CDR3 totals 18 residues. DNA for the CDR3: TGTGCCAGCAGTTTAATCCCCCCGGCCACAGGGGGTGTCGACGAGCAGTACTTC. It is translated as CASSLIPPATGGVDEQYF.

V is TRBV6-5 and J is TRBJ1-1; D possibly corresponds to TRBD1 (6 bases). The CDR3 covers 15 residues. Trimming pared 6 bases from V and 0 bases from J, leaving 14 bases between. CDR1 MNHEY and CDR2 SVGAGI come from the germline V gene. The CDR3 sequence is CASRSLTGVNTEAFF. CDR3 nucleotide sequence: TGTGCCAGCAGATCCCTGACAGGAGTGAACACTGAAGCTTTCTTT.

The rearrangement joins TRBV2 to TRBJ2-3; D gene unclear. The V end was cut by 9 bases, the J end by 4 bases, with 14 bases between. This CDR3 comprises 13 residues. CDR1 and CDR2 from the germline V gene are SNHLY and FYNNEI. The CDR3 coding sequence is TGTGCCAGTAGGGTGTCCGCCGCAGATACGCAGTATTTT. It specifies CASRVSAADTQYF.

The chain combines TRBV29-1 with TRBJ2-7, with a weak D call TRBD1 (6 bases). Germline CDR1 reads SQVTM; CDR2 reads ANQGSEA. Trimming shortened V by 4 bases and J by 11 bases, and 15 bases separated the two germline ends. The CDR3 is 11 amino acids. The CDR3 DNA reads TGCAGCGTTGTATGGGGGCGGGCGGAGTACTTC. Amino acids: CSVVWGRAEYF.

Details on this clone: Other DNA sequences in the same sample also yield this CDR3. The CDR3 DNA reads as TGTGCCTGGAGTGTCGGGCTCGGCTACACCTTC. Its protein is CAWSVGLGYTF. The chain links TRBV30 to TRBJ1-2; D gene ambiguous. Germline CDR1 reads GTSNPN; CDR2 reads SVGIG (reference sequence). Trimming shortened V by 0 bases and J by 8 bases, and 7 bases separated the two germline ends. This CDR3 has 11 residues.

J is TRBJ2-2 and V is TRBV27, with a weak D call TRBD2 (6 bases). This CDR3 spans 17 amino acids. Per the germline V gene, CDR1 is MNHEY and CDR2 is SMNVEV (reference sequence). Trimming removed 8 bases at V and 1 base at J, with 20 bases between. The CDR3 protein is CASLPSSGDQNTGELFF. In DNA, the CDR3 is TGTGCCAGCCTCCCGTCCTCGGGGGACCAGAACACCGGGGAGCTGTTTTTT.

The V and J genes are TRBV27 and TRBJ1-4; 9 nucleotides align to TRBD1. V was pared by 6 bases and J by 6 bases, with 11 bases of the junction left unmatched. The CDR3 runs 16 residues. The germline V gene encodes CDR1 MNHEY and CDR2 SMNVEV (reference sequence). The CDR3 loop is CASSPYPQGAYEKLFF. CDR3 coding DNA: TGTGCCAGCAGCCCATACCCACAGGGGGCATATGAAAAACTGTTTTTT. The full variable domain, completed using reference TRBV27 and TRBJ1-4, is EAQVTQNPRYLITVTGKKLTVTCSQNMNHEYMSWYRQDPGLGLRQIYYSMNVEVTDKGDVPEGYKVSRKEKRNFPLILESPSPNQTSLYFCASSPYPQGAYEKLFFGSGTQLSVL.

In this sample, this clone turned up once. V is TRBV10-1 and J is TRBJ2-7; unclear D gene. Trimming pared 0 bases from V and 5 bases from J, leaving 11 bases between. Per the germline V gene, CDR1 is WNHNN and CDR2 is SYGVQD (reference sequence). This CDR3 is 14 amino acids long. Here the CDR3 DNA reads TGCGCCAGCAGTGAGTCCAAGGGCCTACACGAGCAGTACTTC. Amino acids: CASSESKGLHEQYF.

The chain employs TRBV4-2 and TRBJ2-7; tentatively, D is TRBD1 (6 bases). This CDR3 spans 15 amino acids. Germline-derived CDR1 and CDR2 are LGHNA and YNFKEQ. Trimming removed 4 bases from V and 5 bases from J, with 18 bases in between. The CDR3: CASSRFTGLSDEQYF. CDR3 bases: TGTGCCAGCAGCCGCTTCACAGGGCTGTCCGACGAGCAGTACTTC.

CDR3 in amino acids: CASSQDQEYYGYTF. CDR3 DNA sequence: TGCGCCAGCAGCCAAGATCAGGAGTACTATGGCTACACCTTC. The V gene is TRBV4-3, the J gene TRBJ1-2, with D hard to call. CDR3 length: 14 residues. Trimming removed 0 bases from V and 3 bases from J, with 8 bases in between. Germline CDR1 LGHNA, CDR2 YSLEER.

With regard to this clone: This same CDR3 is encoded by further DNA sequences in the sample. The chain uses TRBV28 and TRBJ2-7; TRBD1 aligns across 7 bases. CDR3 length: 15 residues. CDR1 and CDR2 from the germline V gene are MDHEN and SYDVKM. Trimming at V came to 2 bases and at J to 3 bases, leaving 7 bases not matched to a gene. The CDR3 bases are TGTGCCAGCAGTTTAGGGCAGGGGGTTCTCTACGAGCAGTACTTC. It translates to CASSLGQGVLYEQYF.

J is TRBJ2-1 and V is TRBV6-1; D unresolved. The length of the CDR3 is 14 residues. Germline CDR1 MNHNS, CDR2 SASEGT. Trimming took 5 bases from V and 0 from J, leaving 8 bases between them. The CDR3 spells CASSPSTSYNEQFF. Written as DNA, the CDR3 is TGTGCCAGCAGTCCTTCAACCTCCTACAATGAGCAGTTCTTC.

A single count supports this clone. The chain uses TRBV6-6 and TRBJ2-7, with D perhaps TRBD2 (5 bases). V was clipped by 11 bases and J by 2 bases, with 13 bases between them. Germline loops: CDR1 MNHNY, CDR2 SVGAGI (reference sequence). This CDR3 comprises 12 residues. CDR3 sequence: CAVAGLAYEQYF. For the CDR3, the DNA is TGTGCCGTGGCAGGACTTGCCTACGAGCAGTACTTC.

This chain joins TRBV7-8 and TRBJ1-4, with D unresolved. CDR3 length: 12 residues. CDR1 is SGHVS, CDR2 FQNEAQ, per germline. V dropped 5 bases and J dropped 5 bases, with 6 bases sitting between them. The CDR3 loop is CASSPGNEKLFF. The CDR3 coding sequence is TGTGCCAGCAGCCCTGGGAATGAAAAACTGTTTTTT.

CDR3 sequence (DNA): TGTGCCAGCAGGGGGGGACCTGGAAACACCATATATTTT. Translating it yields CASRGGPGNTIYF. This chain links TRBV7-8 with TRBJ1-3, with a possible D match to TRBD1 (5 bases). The CDR3 totals 13 residues. V gave up 6 bases and J gave up 2 bases, with 8 bases separating them. Germline CDR1 SGHVS, CDR2 FQNEAQ.

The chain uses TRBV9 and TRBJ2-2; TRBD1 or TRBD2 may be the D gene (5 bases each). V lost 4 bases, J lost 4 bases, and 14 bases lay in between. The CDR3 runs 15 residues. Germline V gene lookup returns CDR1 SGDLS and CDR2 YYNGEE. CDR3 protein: CASSPMGVGTGELFF. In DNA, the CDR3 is TGTGCCAGCAGCCCTATGGGGGTTGGCACCGGGGAGCTGTTTTTT.

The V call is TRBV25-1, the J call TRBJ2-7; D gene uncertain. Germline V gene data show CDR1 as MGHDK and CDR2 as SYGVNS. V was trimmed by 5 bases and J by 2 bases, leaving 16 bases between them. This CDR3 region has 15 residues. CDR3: CASSKDQAPPYEQYF. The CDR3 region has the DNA TGTGCCAGCAGTAAAGACCAGGCCCCTCCCTACGAGCAGTACTTC.